This T cell receptor beta chain was retrieved from a study of OX40 agonist ivuxolimab in advanced cancers. Study findings and constraints: Within 6 weeks, CD4+ and CD8+ blood T cells expanded clonally at 0.1 to 3.0 mg/kg. Compared with CD4+, CD8+ T cells on average had more expanded clones. Clonal expansion was among the lowest in partial responders at 0.1-3.0 mg/kg, especially CD8+.

Only in-frame clones appear in the TCRdb table, and some are missing; sequencing was by immunoSEQ multiplex PCR. The sample lists some 77,000 clones, 65% to 85% occurring once. The V gene end was trimmed by 8 bases and the J gene end by 0 bases; junction bases not matched to a gene: 11. The CDR3 sequence is 16 residues long. CDR1 is MDHEN and CDR2 is SYDVKM in the germline V gene. Of note for this clone: What it binds is unknown.

Here the sequenced sample was CD4+ or CD8+ T cells sorted from blood, taken in a trial of the OX40 agonist ivuxolimab. This sequence was found in an adult with an advanced solid tumor such as melanoma, head and neck, liver or kidney cancer. J is TRBJ2-7 and V is TRBV28; 9 nucleotides agree with TRBD1. CDR3 in amino acids: CASFTLGTGISYEQYF. The CDR3 DNA sequence: TGTGCCAGCTTTACTCTCGGGACAGGGATCTCCTACGAGCAGTACTTC.